This T cell receptor (beta chain) was recorded in a study of blood T cell repertoires in COVID-19. Sequencing used immunoSEQ multiplex PCR; TCRdb keeps in-frame clones, though not all of them. In the table there are 80,000 or so clones, 75% to 85% of which are singletons. Germline CDR1 reads SQVTM; CDR2 reads ANQGSEA. The CDR3 loop spans 13 amino acids. Trimming took 5 bases from V and 5 from J, leaving 15 bases between them. The source of this sequence is a woman aged 70-85 years with acute or convalescent COVID-19. Sequencing was done on a sample of peripheral blood. J is TRBJ1-2 and V is TRBV29-1; D is unresolved. The DNA for the CDR3 is TGCAGCGTTCCTAGAGGGAGAGATTATGGCTACACCTTC. This codes for CSVPRGRDYGYTF.